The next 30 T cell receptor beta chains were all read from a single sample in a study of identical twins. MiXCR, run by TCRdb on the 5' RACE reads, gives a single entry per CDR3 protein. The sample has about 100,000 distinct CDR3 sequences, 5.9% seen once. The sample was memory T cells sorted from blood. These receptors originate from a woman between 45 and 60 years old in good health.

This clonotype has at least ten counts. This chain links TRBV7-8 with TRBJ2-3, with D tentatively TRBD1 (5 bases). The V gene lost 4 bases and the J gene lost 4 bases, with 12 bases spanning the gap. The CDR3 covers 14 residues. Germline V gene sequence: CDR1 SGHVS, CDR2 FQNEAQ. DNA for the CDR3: TGTGCCAGCAGCTGGGGCAGGGAAGCAGATACGCAGTATTTT. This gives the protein CASSWGREADTQYF.

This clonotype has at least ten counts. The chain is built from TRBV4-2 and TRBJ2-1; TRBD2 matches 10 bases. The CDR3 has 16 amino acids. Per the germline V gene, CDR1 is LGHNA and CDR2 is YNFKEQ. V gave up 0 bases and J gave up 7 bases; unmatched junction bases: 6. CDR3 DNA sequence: TGTGCCAGCAGCCAAGATACAGCGGGAGGGAAAAATGAGCAGTTCTTC. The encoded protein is CASSQDTAGGKNEQFF.

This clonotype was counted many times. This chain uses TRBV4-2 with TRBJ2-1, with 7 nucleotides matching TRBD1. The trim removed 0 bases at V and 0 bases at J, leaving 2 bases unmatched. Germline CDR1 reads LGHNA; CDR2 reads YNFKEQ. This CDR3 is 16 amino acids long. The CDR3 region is CASSQEGQSSYNEQFF. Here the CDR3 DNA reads TGTGCCAGCAGCCAAGAGGGACAGAGCTCCTACAATGAGCAGTTCTTC.

CDR3 nucleotide sequence: TGCAGCGTTGGCTCCGGCACCGGGGAGCTGTTTTTT. It yields the protein CSVGSGTGELFF. The rearrangement links TRBV29-1 to TRBJ2-2; D gene uncertain. The CDR3 length is 12 residues. Germline V CDR1 and CDR2: SQVTM, ANQGSEA. Trimming removed 4 bases at V and 4 bases at J, with 7 bases between.

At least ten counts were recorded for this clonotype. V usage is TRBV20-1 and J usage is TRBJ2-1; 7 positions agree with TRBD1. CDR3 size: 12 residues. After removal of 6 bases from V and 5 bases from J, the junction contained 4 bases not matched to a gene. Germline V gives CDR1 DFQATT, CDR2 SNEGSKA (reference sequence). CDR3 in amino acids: CSASQGNNEQFF. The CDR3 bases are TGCAGTGCCTCACAGGGGAACAATGAGCAGTTCTTC.

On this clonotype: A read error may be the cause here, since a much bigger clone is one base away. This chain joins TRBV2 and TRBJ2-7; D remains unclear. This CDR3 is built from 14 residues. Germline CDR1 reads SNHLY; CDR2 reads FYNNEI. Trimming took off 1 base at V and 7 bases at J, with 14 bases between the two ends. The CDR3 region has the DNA TGTGCCAGCAGTGAAGGTAGGCAAAGCAGAGAGCAGTACTTC. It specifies CASSEGRQSREQYF.

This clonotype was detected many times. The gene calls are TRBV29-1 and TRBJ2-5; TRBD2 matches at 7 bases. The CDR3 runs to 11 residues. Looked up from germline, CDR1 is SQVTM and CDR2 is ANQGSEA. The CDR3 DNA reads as TGCAGTGGAGGCGGGAGTGAGACCCAGTACTTC. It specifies CSGGGSETQYF.

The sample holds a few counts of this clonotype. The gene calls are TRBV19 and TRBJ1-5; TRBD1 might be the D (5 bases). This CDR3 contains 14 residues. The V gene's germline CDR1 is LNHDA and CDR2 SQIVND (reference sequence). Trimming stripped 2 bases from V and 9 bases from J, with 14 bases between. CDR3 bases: TGTGCCAGTAGTATAAAATTGGGGGAAGCGCCCCAGCATTTT. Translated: CASSIKLGEAPQHF.

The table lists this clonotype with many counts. Here the CDR3 reads CASSLWGKDEQFF. The CDR3 bases are TGTGCCAGCAGTTTATGGGGTAAGGATGAGCAGTTCTTC. The chain employs TRBV12-3 or TRBV12-4 and TRBJ2-1, with D unclear. The CDR3 runs to 13 residues. Trimming took 2 bases from V and 8 from J, leaving 10 bases between them.

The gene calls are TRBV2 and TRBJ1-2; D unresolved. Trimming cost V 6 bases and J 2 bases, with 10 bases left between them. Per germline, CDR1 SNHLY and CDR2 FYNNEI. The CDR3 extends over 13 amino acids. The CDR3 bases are TGTGCCAGCAGAAAACTCGACAACTATGGCTACACCTTC. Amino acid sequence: CASRKLDNYGYTF.

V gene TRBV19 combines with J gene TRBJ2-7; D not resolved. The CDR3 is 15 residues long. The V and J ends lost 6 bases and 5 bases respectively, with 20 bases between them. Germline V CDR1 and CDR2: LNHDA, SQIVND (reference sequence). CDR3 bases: TGTGCCAGTAGCCCCACTCTAGTACGGTGGCACGAGCAGTACTTC. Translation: CASSPTLVRWHEQYF. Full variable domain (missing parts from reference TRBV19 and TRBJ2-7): DGGITQSPKYLFRKEGQNVTLSCEQNLNHDAMYWYRQDPGQGLRLIYYSQIVNDFQKGDIAEGYSVSREKKESFPLTVTSAQKNPTAFYLCASSPTLVRWHEQYFGPGTRLTVT.

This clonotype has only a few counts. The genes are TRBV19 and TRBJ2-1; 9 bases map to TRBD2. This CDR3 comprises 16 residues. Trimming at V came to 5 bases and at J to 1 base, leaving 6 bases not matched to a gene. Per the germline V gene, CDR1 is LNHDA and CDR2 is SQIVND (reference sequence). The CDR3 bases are TGTGCCAGTAGTGAGACTAGCGGACCTTCCTACAATGAGCAGTTCTTC. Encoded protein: CASSETSGPSYNEQFF.

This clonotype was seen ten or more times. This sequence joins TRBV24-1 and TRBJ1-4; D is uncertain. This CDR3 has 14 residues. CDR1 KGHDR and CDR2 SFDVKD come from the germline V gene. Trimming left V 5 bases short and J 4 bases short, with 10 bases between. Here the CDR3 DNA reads TGTGCCACCAGTGCGTCGGGAGTTAATGAAAAACTGTTTTTT. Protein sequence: CATSASGVNEKLFF.

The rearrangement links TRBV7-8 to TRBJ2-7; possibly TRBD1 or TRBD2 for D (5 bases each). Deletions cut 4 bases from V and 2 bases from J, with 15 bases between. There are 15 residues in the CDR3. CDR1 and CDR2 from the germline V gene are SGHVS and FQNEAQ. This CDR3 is CASSSQRDGTYEQYV. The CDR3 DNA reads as TGTGCCAGCAGCTCCCAACGGGACGGTACCTACGAGCAGTACGTC.

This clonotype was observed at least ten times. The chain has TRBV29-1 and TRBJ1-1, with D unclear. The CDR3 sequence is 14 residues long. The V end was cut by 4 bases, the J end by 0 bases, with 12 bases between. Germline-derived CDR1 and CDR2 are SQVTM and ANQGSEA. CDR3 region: CSVVGIRMNTEAFF. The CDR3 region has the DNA TGCAGCGTTGTAGGCATTAGAATGAACACTGAAGCTTTCTTT.

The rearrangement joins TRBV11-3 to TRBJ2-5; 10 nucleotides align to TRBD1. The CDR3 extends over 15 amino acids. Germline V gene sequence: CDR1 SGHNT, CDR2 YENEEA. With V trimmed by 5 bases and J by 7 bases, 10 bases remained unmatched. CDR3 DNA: TGTGCCAGCAGCCAAATATCCGGGACAGGGGCGACCCAGTACTTC. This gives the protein CASSQISGTGATQYF. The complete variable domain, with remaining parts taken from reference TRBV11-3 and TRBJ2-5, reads EAGVVQSPRYKIIEKKQPVAFWCNPISGHNTLYWYLQNLGQGPELLIRYENEEAVDDSQLPKDRFSAERLKGVDSTLKIQPAELGDSAVYLCASSQISGTGATQYFGPGTRLLVL.

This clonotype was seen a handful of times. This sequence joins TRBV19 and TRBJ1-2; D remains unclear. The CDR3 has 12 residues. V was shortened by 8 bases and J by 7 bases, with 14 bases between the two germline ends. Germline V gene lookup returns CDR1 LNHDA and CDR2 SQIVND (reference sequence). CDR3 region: CASGREWSGYTF. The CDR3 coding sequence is TGTGCCAGTGGGAGGGAATGGAGTGGCTACACCTTC.

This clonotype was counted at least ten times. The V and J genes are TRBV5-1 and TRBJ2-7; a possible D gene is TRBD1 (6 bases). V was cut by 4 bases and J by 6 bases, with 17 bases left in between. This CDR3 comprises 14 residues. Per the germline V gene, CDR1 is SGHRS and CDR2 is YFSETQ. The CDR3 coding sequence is TGCGCCAGCAGCCGCGCACAGGGACGGGGCGAGCAGTACTTC. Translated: CASSRAQGRGEQYF.

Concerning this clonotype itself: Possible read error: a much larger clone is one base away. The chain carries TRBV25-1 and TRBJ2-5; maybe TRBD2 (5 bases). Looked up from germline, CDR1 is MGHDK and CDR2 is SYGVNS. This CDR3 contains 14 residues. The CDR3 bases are TGTGCCAGAAGTGACGCTGGGAGCTTCCAGACCCAGTACTTC. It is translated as CARSDAGSFQTQYF.

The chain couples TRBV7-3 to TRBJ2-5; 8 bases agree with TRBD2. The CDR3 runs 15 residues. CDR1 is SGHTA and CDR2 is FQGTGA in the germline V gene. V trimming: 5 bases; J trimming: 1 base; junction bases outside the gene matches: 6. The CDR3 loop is CASSRSGISQETQYF. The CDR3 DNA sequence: TGTGCCAGCAGCCGTAGCGGGATCTCCCAAGAGACCCAGTACTTC.

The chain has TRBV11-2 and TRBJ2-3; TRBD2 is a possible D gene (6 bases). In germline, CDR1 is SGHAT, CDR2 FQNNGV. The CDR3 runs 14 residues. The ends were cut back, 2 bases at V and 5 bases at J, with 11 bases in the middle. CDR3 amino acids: CASSLIGSRDTQYF. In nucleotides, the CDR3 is TGTGCCAGCAGCTTAATCGGGAGTAGAGATACGCAGTATTTT.

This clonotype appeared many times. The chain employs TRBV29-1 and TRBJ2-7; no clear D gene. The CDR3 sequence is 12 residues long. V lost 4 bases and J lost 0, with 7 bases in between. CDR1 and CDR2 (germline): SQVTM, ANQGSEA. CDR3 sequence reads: CSVGMSSYEQYF. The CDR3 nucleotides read TGCAGCGTTGGGATGAGCTCCTACGAGCAGTACTTC.

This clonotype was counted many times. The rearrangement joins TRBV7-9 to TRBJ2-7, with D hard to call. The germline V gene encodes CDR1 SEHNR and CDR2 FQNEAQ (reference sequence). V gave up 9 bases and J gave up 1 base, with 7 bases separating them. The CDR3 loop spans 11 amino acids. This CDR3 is CASQESYEQYF. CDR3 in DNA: TGTGCCAGTCAGGAGTCCTACGAGCAGTACTTC.

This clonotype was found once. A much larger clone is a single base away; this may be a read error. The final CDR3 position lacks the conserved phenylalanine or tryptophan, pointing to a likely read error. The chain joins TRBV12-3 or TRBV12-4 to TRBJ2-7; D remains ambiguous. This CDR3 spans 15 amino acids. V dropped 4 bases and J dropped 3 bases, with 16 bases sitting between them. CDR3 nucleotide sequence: TGTGCCAGCAGTTCTATCTGGCAAGGAATCTACGAGCAGTACTGC. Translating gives CASSSIWQGIYEQYC.

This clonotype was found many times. The CDR3 bases are TGTGCCAGCAGCCCTGGGAGCGGTAGTGAGCAGTTCTTC. Residues: CASSPGSGSEQFF. V and J are TRBV11-2 and TRBJ2-1; weak D call: TRBD2 (5 bases). The CDR3 consists of 13 residues. Germline values: CDR1 SGHAT, CDR2 FQNNGV. Deletions cut 5 bases from V and 9 bases from J, with 14 bases between.

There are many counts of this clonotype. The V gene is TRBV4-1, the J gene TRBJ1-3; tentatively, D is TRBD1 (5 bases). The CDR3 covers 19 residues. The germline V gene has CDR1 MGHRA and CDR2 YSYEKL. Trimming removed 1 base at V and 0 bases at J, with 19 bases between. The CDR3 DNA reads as TGCGCCAGCAGCCAAGGTCTACTTGTGCAGGGAAGCTCTGGAAACACCATATATTTT. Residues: CASSQGLLVQGSSGNTIYF.

The CDR3 is CASSLTSGGGHEQFF. CDR3 nucleotide sequence: TGTGCCAGCAGTTTGACTAGCGGGGGGGGCCATGAGCAGTTCTTC. The chain combines TRBV7-8 with TRBJ2-1, with 14 nucleotides matching TRBD2. Per the germline V gene, CDR1 is SGHVS and CDR2 is FQNEAQ. Trimming cost V 6 bases and J 8 bases; bases outside gene matches: 6. The CDR3 has 15 amino acids.

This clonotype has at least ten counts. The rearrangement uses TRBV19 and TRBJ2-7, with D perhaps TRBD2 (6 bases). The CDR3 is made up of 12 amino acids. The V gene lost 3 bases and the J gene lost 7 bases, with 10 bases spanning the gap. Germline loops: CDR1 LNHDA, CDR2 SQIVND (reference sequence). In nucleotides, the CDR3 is TGTGCCAGTAGTATGGGACTTTCAGAGCAGTACTTC. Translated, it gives CASSMGLSEQYF.

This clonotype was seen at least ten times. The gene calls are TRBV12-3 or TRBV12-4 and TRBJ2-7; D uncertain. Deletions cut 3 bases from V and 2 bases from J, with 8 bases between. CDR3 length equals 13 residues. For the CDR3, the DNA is TGTGCCAGCAGTTTCGATCCTACCTACGAGCAGTACTTC. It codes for CASSFDPTYEQYF.

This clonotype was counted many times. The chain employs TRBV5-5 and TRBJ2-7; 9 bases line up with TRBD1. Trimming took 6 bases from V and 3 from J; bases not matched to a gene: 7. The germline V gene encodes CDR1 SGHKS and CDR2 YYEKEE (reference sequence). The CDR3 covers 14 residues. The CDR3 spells CASTRGTGIYEQYV. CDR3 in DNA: TGTGCCAGCACACGCGGGACAGGGATCTACGAGCAGTACGTC.